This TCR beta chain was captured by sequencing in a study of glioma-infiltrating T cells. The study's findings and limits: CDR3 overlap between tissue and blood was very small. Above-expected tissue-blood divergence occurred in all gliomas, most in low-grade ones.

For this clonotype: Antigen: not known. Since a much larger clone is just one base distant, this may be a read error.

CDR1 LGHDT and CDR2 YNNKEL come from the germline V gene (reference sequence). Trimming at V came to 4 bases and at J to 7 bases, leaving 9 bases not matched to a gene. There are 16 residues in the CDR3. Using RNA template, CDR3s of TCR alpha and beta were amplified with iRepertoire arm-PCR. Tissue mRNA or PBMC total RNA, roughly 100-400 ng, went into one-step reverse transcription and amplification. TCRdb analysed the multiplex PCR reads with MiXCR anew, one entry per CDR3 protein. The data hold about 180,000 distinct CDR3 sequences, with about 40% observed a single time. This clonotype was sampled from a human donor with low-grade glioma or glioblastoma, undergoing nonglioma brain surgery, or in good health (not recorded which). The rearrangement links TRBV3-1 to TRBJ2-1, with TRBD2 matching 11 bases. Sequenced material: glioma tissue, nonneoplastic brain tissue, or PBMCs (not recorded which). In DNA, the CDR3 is TGTGCCAGCAGCCGCGTGGGACTAGCGGTAGAAAATGAGCAGTTCTTC. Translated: CASSRVGLAVENEQFF.